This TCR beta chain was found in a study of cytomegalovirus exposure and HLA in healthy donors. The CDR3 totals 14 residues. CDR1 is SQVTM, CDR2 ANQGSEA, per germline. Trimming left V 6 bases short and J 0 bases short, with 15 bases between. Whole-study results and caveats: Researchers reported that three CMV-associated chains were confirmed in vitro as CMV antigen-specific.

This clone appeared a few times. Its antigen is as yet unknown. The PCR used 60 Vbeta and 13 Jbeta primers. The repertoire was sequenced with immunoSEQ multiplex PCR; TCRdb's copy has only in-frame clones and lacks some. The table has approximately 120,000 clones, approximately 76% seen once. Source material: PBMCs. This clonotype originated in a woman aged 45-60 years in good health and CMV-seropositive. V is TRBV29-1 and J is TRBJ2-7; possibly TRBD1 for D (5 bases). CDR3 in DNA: TGCAGCGTGGGGCCGGCCAGGAGCTCCTACGAGCAGTACTTC. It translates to CSVGPARSSYEQYF.